These 7 T cell receptor beta chains originate from one sample sequenced in a study of T cell repertoires in cytomegalovirus infection. One entry per CDR3 protein results from TCRdb running MiXCR on the reads. The sample contains fewer than 300,000 distinct CDR3 sequences, roughly 25% of which appear only once. Material: PBMCs. The receptors were sampled from a human donor in good health (CMV status not recorded). Some clones in this sample may be carry-over from other donors' samples.

At least ten counts were recorded for this clonotype. This chain uses TRBV7-2 with TRBJ2-1; D ambiguous. Germline CDR1 is SGHTA and CDR2 is FQGNSA. V was clipped by 4 bases and J by 6 bases, with 10 bases between them. This CDR3 spans 13 amino acids. CDR3 nucleotides: TGTGCCAGCAGCTCAGAGGACGGCAATGAGCAGTTCTTC. This translates into CASSSEDGNEQFF.

The rearrangement joins TRBV28 to TRBJ2-7, with D perhaps TRBD1 (5 bases). Germline values: CDR1 MDHEN, CDR2 SYDVKM. V gave up 5 bases and J gave up 2 bases, with 16 bases separating them. CDR3 length: 15 amino acids. This chain's CDR3 is CASSPIYRIPYEQYF. Here the CDR3 DNA reads TGTGCCAGCAGTCCCATTTACAGGATCCCCTACGAGCAGTACTTC. The full variable domain, in which reference TRBV28 and TRBJ2-7 provide the parts outside the CDR3, is DVKVTQSSRYLVKRTGEKVFLECVQDMDHENMFWYRQDPGLGLRLIYFSYDVKMKEKGDIPEGYSVSREKKERFSLILESASTNQTSMYLCASSPIYRIPYEQYFGPGTRLTVT.

This clonotype has more than one count but fewer than ten. This sequence joins TRBV6-2 or TRBV6-3 and TRBJ2-3; possibly TRBD1 or TRBD2 for D (5 bases each). This CDR3 comprises 14 residues. Trimming took off 6 bases at V and 8 bases at J, with 18 bases between the two ends. Germline assignment: CDR1 MNHEY and CDR2 SVGEGT. CDR3 sequence: CASSTSGIGTTQYF. The CDR3 nucleotides read TGTGCCAGCAGCACGTCTGGGATCGGGACTACGCAGTATTTT.

This clonotype was counted between two and nine times. This chain connects TRBV5-4 to TRBJ1-4; D is uncertain. The CDR3 runs 14 residues. Germline lookup yields CDR1 SGHNT and CDR2 YYREEE (reference sequence). The V and J ends lost 3 bases and 6 bases respectively, with 12 bases between them. CDR3 bases: TGTGCCAGCAGCTCCTCCTGGTGGGATGAAAAACTGTTTTTT. This codes for CASSSSWWDEKLFF.

This chain joins TRBV19 and TRBJ2-5; the D is unclear. The V end was cut by 2 bases, the J end by 5 bases, with 9 bases between. This CDR3 comprises 13 residues. Germline CDR1 and CDR2: LNHDA and SQIVND (reference sequence). This CDR3 is CASSIRHPETQYF. CDR3 DNA sequence: TGTGCCAGTAGTATACGGCACCCGGAGACCCAGTACTTC.

This chain connects TRBV7-6 to TRBJ2-5; 8 bases map to TRBD1. Per the germline V gene, CDR1 is SGHVS and CDR2 is FNYEAQ. V dropped 3 bases and J dropped 4; count of bases not matched to a gene: 7. The CDR3 loop spans 15 amino acids. The CDR3 region is CASSFLGQGVETQYF. The CDR3 region has the DNA TGTGCCAGCAGCTTTCTTGGACAGGGAGTAGAGACCCAGTACTTC. Filled out from reference TRBV7-6 and TRBJ2-5, the complete variable domain reads GAGVSQSPRYKVTKRGQDVALRCDPISGHVSLYWYRQALGQGPEFLTYFNYEAQQDKSGLPNDRFSAERPEGSISTLTIQRTEQRDSAMYRCASSFLGQGVETQYFGPGTRLLVL.

This clonotype was found many times. This chain links TRBV28 with TRBJ2-3; TRBD2 matches 10 bases. Germline assignment: CDR1 MDHEN and CDR2 SYDVKM. With 5 bases clipped from V and 5 bases from J, the junction kept 7 bases outside the gene matches. The CDR3 contains 15 residues. The CDR3 DNA reads TGTGCCAGCAGTAAGCGGGGGGGCCGAGGAGATACGCAGTATTTT. Translating gives CASSKRGGRGDTQYF.